This T cell receptor (beta chain) was profiled in a study of T-cell memory formation after mild COVID-19. General observations from the study: Clones contracting day 15 to 85 were balanced CD4/CD8; later expanders leaned CD4+.

The CDR3 has 15 residues. The ends were cut back, 0 bases at V and 3 bases at J, with 10 bases in the middle. CDR1 MNHEY and CDR2 SMNVEV come from the germline V gene (reference sequence). MiXCR, run by TCRdb on the 5' RACE reads, gives a single entry per CDR3 protein. The sample shows 350,000 to 500,000 distinct CDR3 sequences, about 25% of them seen only once. This clonotype has only a few counts. What it recognizes is unknown. This clonotype originated in an adult woman who had mild COVID-19 (a few samples of this study predate the infection). Cell type and time point are not known. The chain employs TRBV27 and TRBJ2-3; D is possibly TRBD1 or TRBD2 (5 bases each). Sequenced input: PBMCs or a T cell subset sorted from them (not recorded which). CDR3 amino acids: CASSLSWGSTDTQYF. CDR3 in DNA: TGTGCCAGCAGTTTATCGTGGGGGAGTACAGATACGCAGTATTTT.